One and the same sample provided the 31 T cell receptor beta chains below, sequenced in a study of identical twins. TCRdb re-called the 5' RACE reads with MiXCR, one entry per CDR3 protein. Among some 590,000 distinct CDR3 sequences listed, approximately 9.6% were seen once. This sample also appeared in a second study, on yellow fever vaccine responses in identical twins.

Sequenced input: PBMCs. Receptor source: a woman aged 18 to 35 in good health.

This clonotype was seen a handful of times. Here the CDR3 reads CASSLRQGGGNQPQHF. DNA for the CDR3: TGTGCCAGCAGTTTAAGACAGGGTGGGGGTAATCAGCCCCAGCATTTT. J is TRBJ1-5 and V is TRBV12-3 or TRBV12-4; 7 nucleotides align to TRBD1. The CDR3 length is 16 residues. The junction had 8 bases not matched to a gene; V was cut back by 2 bases and J by 4 bases.

V gene TRBV6-5 combines with J gene TRBJ2-2; the D gene is possibly TRBD2 (6 bases). The germline V and J ends were trimmed by 3 bases and 6 bases, with 11 bases remaining between them. CDR3 length: 14 residues. Germline CDR1 is MNHEY and CDR2 is SVGAGI. This CDR3 is CASSYGGASGELFF. The CDR3, as DNA: TGTGCCAGCAGTTATGGCGGGGCCTCCGGGGAGCTGTTTTTT.

The J gene is TRBJ1-5, the V gene TRBV5-1; tentatively, D is TRBD1 (6 bases). The V gene's germline CDR1 is SGHRS and CDR2 YFSETQ. Trimming left V 2 bases short and J 5 bases short, with 14 bases between. This CDR3 spans 15 amino acids. CDR3 DNA sequence: TGCGCCAGCAGCTTAGGGGACAAAACGGATCAGCCCCAGCATTTT. Encoded protein: CASSLGDKTDQPQHF. The full variable domain, rest sourced from reference TRBV5-1 and TRBJ1-5, is KAGVTQTPRYLIKTRGQQVTLSCSPISGHRSVSWYQQTPGQGLQFLFEYFSETQRNKGNFPGRFSGRQFSNSRSEMNVSTLELGDSALYLCASSLGDKTDQPQHFGDGTRLSIL.

This clonotype was seen a handful of times. DNA for the CDR3: TGTGCCAGCAAATCCGGGGCGGGGACCTACGAGCAGTACTTC. The encoded protein is CASKSGAGTYEQYF. V gene TRBV7-8 combines with J gene TRBJ2-7, with D perhaps TRBD2 (6 bases). V shed 7 bases and J shed 2 bases, with 15 bases lying between them. This CDR3 has 14 amino acids. Looked up from germline, CDR1 is SGHVS and CDR2 is FQNEAQ.

The chain combines TRBV5-6 with TRBJ1-2; no clear D. Trimming took 2 bases from V and 7 from J, leaving 15 bases between them. CDR3 length: 14 amino acids. Germline values: CDR1 SGHDT, CDR2 YYEEEE. Here the CDR3 reads CASSFPVVSAGYTF. The CDR3 nucleotides are TGTGCCAGCAGCTTCCCGGTGGTCTCCGCTGGCTACACCTTC.

This clonotype occurred many times. J is TRBJ1-2 and V is TRBV6-2 or TRBV6-3, with 9 bases aligning to TRBD1. Germline V gene data show CDR1 as MNHEY and CDR2 as SVGEGT. CDR3 length equals 13 residues. The V and J ends lost 5 bases and 10 bases, in that order; junction bases with no gene match: 8. The CDR3 coding sequence is TGTGCCAGCAGTCTCTCGGGACAGGGTGTCTACACCTTC. Translating gives CASSLSGQGVYTF.

CDR3 in DNA: TGTGCCAGCAGCCGCACTCTGAAGACTAGCGGGGGAAGGATAGAGACCCAGTACTTC. The encoded protein is CASSRTLKTSGGRIETQYF. The chain recombines TRBV14 with TRBJ2-5; 12 nucleotides agree with TRBD2. CDR1 SGHDN and CDR2 FVKESK come from the germline V gene. V lost 4 bases and J lost 4; bases outside the gene matches: 16. The CDR3 length is 19 residues. Filled out from reference TRBV14 and TRBJ2-5, the complete variable domain reads EAGVTQFPSHSVIEKGQTVTLRCDPISGHDNLYWYRRVMGKEIKFLLHFVKESKQDESGMPNNRFLAERTGGTYSTLKVQPAELEDSGVYFCASSRTLKTSGGRIETQYFGPGTRLLVL.

The chain links TRBV6-2 or TRBV6-3 to TRBJ2-3; D not resolved. Per germline, CDR1 MNHEY and CDR2 SVGEGT. Trimming took 7 bases from V and 5 from J, leaving 16 bases between them. CDR3 length: 14 residues. The CDR3 DNA reads as TGTGCCAGCACAATGGCCAGGATGGGAGATACGCAGTATTTT. Encoded protein: CASTMARMGDTQYF.

In its sample, this clonotype was seen many times. The V gene is TRBV4-3, the J gene TRBJ2-2; no clear D. Germline CDR1 is LGHNA and CDR2 is YSLEER. The V gene lost 1 base and the J gene lost 4 bases, with 4 bases spanning the gap. The CDR3 spans 13 residues. CDR3 loop: CASSQVGTGELFF. CDR3 DNA: TGCGCCAGCAGCCAAGTTGGCACCGGGGAGCTGTTTTTT.

This clonotype was counted only a few times. The CDR3 reads CASSYSRQGAGQPQHF. The DNA of the CDR3 is TGTGCCAGCAGTTACTCGCGACAGGGGGCCGGTCAGCCCCAGCATTTT. The rearrangement links TRBV6-5 to TRBJ1-5; 10 bases are a match to TRBD1. This CDR3 has 16 residues. J lost 6 bases, V lost 0 bases, and 5 bases had no gene match. CDR1 is MNHEY, CDR2 SVGAGI, per germline.

The table lists this clonotype with a few counts. The V gene is TRBV7-6, the J gene TRBJ2-1; 7 nucleotides agree with TRBD1. There are 13 residues in the CDR3. V shed 5 bases, J shed 16 bases, and the junction held 14 bases outside the gene matches. The germline V gene encodes CDR1 SGHVS and CDR2 FNYEAQ. This CDR3 reads CASSPLLRDSTFF. For the CDR3, the DNA is TGTGCCAGCAGCCCCCTACTTCGGGACAGTACCTTCTTC.

This clonotype was detected only once. This rearrangement joins TRBV7-8 to TRBJ2-3, with D tentatively TRBD1 or TRBD2 (5 bases each). Germline V gives CDR1 SGHVS, CDR2 FQNEAQ. This CDR3 has 16 residues. V was trimmed by 1 base and J by 0 bases, leaving 11 bases between them. CDR3 sequence: CASSLGFGASTDTQYF. The CDR3 DNA sequence: TGTGCCAGCAGCTTAGGTTTCGGGGCTAGCACAGATACGCAGTATTTT.

The V gene is TRBV12-3 or TRBV12-4, the J gene TRBJ2-7; 8 nucleotides agree with TRBD2. Trimming took 4 bases from V and 0 from J; bases not matched to a gene: 11. This CDR3 contains 17 residues. CDR3 in amino acids: CASSSPLGAGGSYEQYF. The CDR3 bases are TGTGCCAGCAGTTCCCCCCTCGGGGCGGGGGGCTCCTACGAGCAGTACTTC.

This clonotype was counted between two and nine times. The rearrangement joins TRBV18 to TRBJ2-1; D possibly matches TRBD1 or TRBD2 (5 bases each). The CDR3 totals 16 residues. With 4 bases removed from V and 0 bases from J, the gap between germline ends came to 13 bases. Germline V gene lookup returns CDR1 KGHSH and CDR2 LQKENI. CDR3 in DNA: TGTGCCAGCTCACTGGGGACGGTAAGCTCCTACAATGAGCAGTTCTTC. This encodes CASSLGTVSSYNEQFF. The entire variable domain, with the rest obtained from reference TRBV18 and TRBJ2-1, is as follows: NAGVMQNPRHLVRRRGQEARLRCSPMKGHSHVYWYRQLPEEGLKFMVYLQKENIIDESGMPKERFSAEFPKEGPSILRIQQVVRGDSAAYFCASSLGTVSSYNEQFFGPGTRLTVL.

This chain uses TRBV18 with TRBJ1-1; no clear D. The CDR3 has 15 amino acids. CDR1 is KGHSH and CDR2 is LQKENI in the germline V gene. Trimming shortened V by 3 bases and J by 2 bases, and 13 bases separated the two germline ends. The CDR3 nucleotides read TGTGCCAGCTCACCCCAGTCAACGGCTAACACTGAAGCTTTCTTT. Translation gives CASSPQSTANTEAFF.

V is TRBV20-1 and J is TRBJ2-7; TRBD1 agrees at 9 bases. The V gene end was trimmed by 6 bases and the J gene end by 2 bases; junction bases not matched to a gene: 5. The CDR3 sequence is 13 residues long. Germline V CDR1 and CDR2: DFQATT, SNEGSKA (reference sequence). CDR3 region: CSAARDRAYEQYF. The CDR3, as DNA: TGCAGTGCCGCTCGGGACAGGGCCTACGAGCAGTACTTC.

This chain joins TRBV28 and TRBJ2-5, with TRBD1 identical over 8 bases. The V and J ends lost 4 bases and 3 bases, in that order; junction bases with no gene match: 7. The germline V gene has CDR1 MDHEN and CDR2 SYDVKM. CDR3 length: 15 amino acids. The CDR3 coding sequence is TGTGCCAGCAGTTCCCCTTGGACAGGGAAAGAGACCCAGTACTTC. Amino acids: CASSSPWTGKETQYF.

The V call is TRBV20-1, the J call TRBJ2-1; D ambiguous. The V and J ends lost 4 bases and 8 bases respectively, with 6 bases between them. The V gene's germline CDR1 is DFQATT and CDR2 SNEGSKA (reference sequence). This CDR3 contains 10 residues. CDR3 nucleotides: TGCAGTGCTATTGGCTATGAGCAGTTCTTC. Translating it yields CSAIGYEQFF.

This clonotype has more than one count but fewer than ten. The chain's CDR3 is CASSLDPSASSYNSPLHF. DNA for the CDR3: TGTGCCAGCAGCTTAGATCCCTCAGCGAGCTCCTATAATTCACCCCTCCACTTT. The V call is TRBV11-2, the J call TRBJ1-6; D uncertain. Per the germline V gene, CDR1 is SGHAT and CDR2 is FQNNGV. This CDR3 region has 18 residues. V was shortened by 0 bases and J by 0 bases, with 12 bases between the two germline ends. The variable domain in full, with the rest retrieved from reference TRBV11-2 and TRBJ1-6, is EAGVAQSPRYKIIEKRQSVAFWCNPISGHATLYWYQQILGQGPKLLIQFQNNGVVDDSQLPKDRFSAERLKGVDSTLKIQPAKLEDSAVYLCASSLDPSASSYNSPLHFGNGTRLTVT.

This clonotype was observed a few times. The V call is TRBV12-3 or TRBV12-4, the J call TRBJ2-7, with D uncertain. V lost 5 bases, J lost 0 bases, and 20 bases lay in between. The CDR3 contains 17 residues. This CDR3 reads CASSRVPVQLSSYEQYF. The CDR3, as DNA: TGTGCCAGCAGTCGAGTGCCAGTTCAACTAAGCTCCTACGAGCAGTACTTC.

V is TRBV7-2 and J is TRBJ2-1; D perhaps matches TRBD1 (6 bases). This CDR3 has 15 residues. Germline V CDR1 and CDR2: SGHTA, FQGNSA. Trimming shortened V by 1 base and J by 3 bases, and 10 bases separated the two germline ends. DNA for the CDR3: TGTGCCAGCAGCTTAGAGGGACATAGCTACAATGAGCAGTTCTTC. It translates to CASSLEGHSYNEQFF.

The rearrangement joins TRBV15 to TRBJ2-7; D unclear. V lost 5 bases to trimming and J lost 3 bases, with 11 bases between them. The CDR3 loop spans 13 amino acids. Germline values: CDR1 LNHNV, CDR2 YYDKDF (reference sequence). CDR3 amino acids: CATSSGRLYEQYF. DNA of the CDR3: TGTGCCACCAGCTCCGGACGGCTCTACGAGCAGTACTTC.

This clonotype occurred once. V usage is TRBV20-1 and J usage is TRBJ2-7; possible D gene TRBD2, 5 bases. The CDR3 totals 14 residues. The germline CDR1 and CDR2 sequences are DFQATT and SNEGSKA (reference sequence). V was clipped by 5 bases and J by 4 bases, with 18 bases between them. The CDR3 reads CSASGVAVLYEQYF. The CDR3 bases are TGCAGTGCTTCCGGGGTAGCCGTGCTGTACGAGCAGTACTTC.

This clonotype was seen at least ten times. The rearrangement joins TRBV7-9 to TRBJ1-4; no firm D call. Germline V CDR1 and CDR2: SEHNR, FQNEAQ (reference sequence). V gave up 0 bases and J gave up 4 bases, with 9 bases separating them. This CDR3 comprises 15 residues. In DNA, the CDR3 is TGTGCCAGCAGCTTAGCGCGCAGCGGTAATGAAAAACTGTTTTTT. Its translation is CASSLARSGNEKLFF.

This clonotype occurred many times. The genes are TRBV19 and TRBJ1-1; D is unclear. CDR1 and CDR2 from the germline V gene are LNHDA and SQIVND (reference sequence). Trimming shortened V by 8 bases and J by 2 bases, and 3 bases separated the two germline ends. CDR3 length equals 10 residues. In DNA, the CDR3 is TGTGCCAGTGGTAACACTGAAGCTTTCTTT. This translates into CASGNTEAFF.

The J gene is TRBJ2-7, the V gene TRBV12-3 or TRBV12-4; D gene unclear. The CDR3 is 12 amino acids. Deletions cut 6 bases from V and 0 bases from J, with 6 bases between. CDR3 nucleotides: TGTGCCAGCAGCCGGATCTCCTACGAGCAGTACTTC. Protein sequence: CASSRISYEQYF.

This chain links TRBV23-1 with TRBJ2-3; TRBD2 aligns across 13 bases. TRBV23-1 carries the ORF label, with uncertain function. This CDR3 is built from 18 residues. V shed 2 bases and J 9 bases; nucleotides not matched to a gene: 14. For the CDR3, the DNA is TGCGCCAGCAGTCAACAGACAGGAAGACTAGCGGGGGGAAGGACGCAGTATTTT. Protein: CASSQQTGRLAGGRTQYF.

In its sample, this clonotype was seen a few times. The V gene is TRBV20-1, the J gene TRBJ2-1, with a possible D match to TRBD2 (6 bases). Germline lookup yields CDR1 DFQATT and CDR2 SNEGSKA (reference sequence). V gave up 3 bases and J gave up 12 bases, with 18 bases separating them. CDR3 length: 13 residues. The CDR3 region has the DNA TGCAGTGCTAGGGAGGGACCAACAATGAGGCAGTTCTTC. This codes for CSAREGPTMRQFF.

This clonotype was picked up many times. V is TRBV12-3 or TRBV12-4 and J is TRBJ2-1, with 7 bases fitting TRBD1. The ends lost 7 bases at V and 4 bases at J; junction bases unmatched: 10. The CDR3 has 15 residues. The CDR3 DNA reads as TGTGCCAGCACTCGGACAGGACGGGAATACAATGAGCAGTTCTTC. Residues: CASTRTGREYNEQFF.

This clonotype was seen only a few times. The rearrangement links TRBV6-2 or TRBV6-3 to TRBJ2-2, with TRBD2 matching 8 bases. Germline lookup yields CDR1 MNHEY and CDR2 SVGEGT. CDR3 length: 15 residues. The V and J ends lost 7 bases and 1 base, in that order; junction bases with no gene match: 5. CDR3 loop: CASTGLAENTGELFF. CDR3 coding DNA: TGTGCCAGCACCGGACTAGCCGAGAACACCGGGGAGCTGTTTTTT.

On this clonotype: A junction end diverges from the germline sequence, so it may reflect a read error. The rearrangement joins TRBV7-7 to TRBJ2-2; D is ambiguous. Germline values: CDR1 SSHAT, CDR2 FNYEAQ (reference sequence). There are 14 residues in the CDR3. CDR3 sequence reads: CASSLTTEPGELFF. The CDR3 nucleotides are TGTGCTAGCAGCTTAACTACAGAGCCCGGGGAGCTGTTTTTT.